Following are 10 T cell receptor beta chains from one sample sequenced in a study of pediatric ulcerative colitis. The assay was immunoSEQ multiplex PCR, and TCRdb's table has in-frame clones only and misses some. The data contain 40,000 to 55,000 clones, around 76% of them singletons. During colonoscopy, one to two rectal pinch biopsies were collected. Sequenced input: gut tissue. These receptors were collected from a girl between 10 and 17 years old with moderate ulcerative colitis.

CDR3 amino acids: CASSLGTGEYEQYF. Here the CDR3 DNA reads TGTGCCAGTTCATTAGGGACAGGGGAGTACGAGCAGTACTTC. The rearrangement uses TRBV6-1 and TRBJ2-7; TRBD1 aligns across 10 bases. Germline CDR1 and CDR2: MNHNS and SASEGT. This CDR3 is 14 amino acids long. V trimming: 9 bases; J trimming: 4 bases; junction bases outside the gene matches: 9.

This sequence joins TRBV7-9 and TRBJ2-7; tentatively, D is TRBD2 (5 bases). Germline CDR1 reads SEHNR; CDR2 reads FQNEAQ (reference sequence). The CDR3 loop spans 17 amino acids. V dropped 4 bases and J dropped 0 bases, with 19 bases sitting between them. DNA of the CDR3: TGTGCCAGCAGCTCACCGGGGTCAGTACTTAGCTCCTACGAGCAGTACTTC. Its protein product is CASSSPGSVLSSYEQYF. Drawing the rest from reference TRBV7-9 and TRBJ2-7, the complete variable domain is DTGVSQNPRHKITKRGQNVTFRCDPISEHNRLYWYRQTLGQGPEFLTYFQNEAQLEKSRLLSDRFSAERPKGSFSTLEIQRTEQGDSAMYLCASSSPGSVLSSYEQYFGPGTRLTVT.

The V call is TRBV28, the J call TRBJ2-7; possibly TRBD1 or TRBD2 for D (6 bases each). V lost 5 bases, J lost 11 bases, and 22 bases lay in between. In germline, CDR1 is MDHEN, CDR2 SYDVKM. The CDR3 runs to 14 residues. The CDR3 DNA reads as TGTGCCAGCAGTCCTCAGGGGCGGGGCAGGTGGAAGTACTTC. Translation gives CASSPQGRGRWKYF.

The DNA for the CDR3 is TGTGCCAGCAGCCGAGGAGGCGGGATAGGCTACGAGCAGTACTTC. This translates into CASSRGGGIGYEQYF. This chain links TRBV5-6 with TRBJ2-7; D might be TRBD2 (6 bases). The CDR3 totals 15 residues. The V end was cut by 4 bases, the J end by 3 bases, with 17 bases between. CDR1 is SGHDT and CDR2 is YYEEEE in the germline V gene.

Only a few counts were recorded for this clone. CDR3 region: CASSYGPVGRSPLHF. The DNA of the CDR3 is TGTGCCAGCAGTTACGGACCCGTAGGGAGGTCACCCCTCCACTTT. This chain uses TRBV6-5 with TRBJ1-6, with D hard to call. The germline V and J ends were trimmed by 2 bases and 10 bases, with 15 bases remaining between them. The CDR3 contains 15 residues. CDR1 MNHEY and CDR2 SVGAGI come from the germline V gene.

This chain links TRBV7-9 with TRBJ2-5, with 7 nucleotides matching TRBD1. This CDR3 is 16 amino acids long. The V segment lost 5 bases and the J segment 7 bases; nucleotides outside the gene matches: 16. Per the germline V gene, CDR1 is SEHNR and CDR2 is FQNEAQ (reference sequence). DNA for the CDR3: TGTGCCAGCAGCCTAAGGACAGGTTCGCGAGGAGGGACCCAGTACTTC. This sequence encodes CASSLRTGSRGGTQYF.

Here the CDR3 DNA reads TGTGCCAGCAGTTTTACCGGACAAACTGAAGCTTTCTTT. This codes for CASSFTGQTEAFF. The genes are TRBV27 and TRBJ1-1; possible D gene TRBD1, 5 bases. Trimming removed 3 bases from V and 5 bases from J, with 10 bases in between. The CDR3 totals 13 residues. Germline V gene sequence: CDR1 MNHEY, CDR2 SMNVEV (reference sequence).

J is TRBJ1-4 and V is TRBV2, with 7 bases lining up with TRBD1. Germline V gene sequence: CDR1 SNHLY, CDR2 FYNNEI. V lost 5 bases and J lost 4; bases outside the gene matches: 4. CDR3 size: 14 residues. The DNA for the CDR3 is TGTGCCAGCAGTCGGGACAGATATAATGAAAAACTGTTTTTT. Translation gives CASSRDRYNEKLFF.

The V call is TRBV16, the J call TRBJ2-7; 11 bases align to TRBD1. Germline V gives CDR1 KGHSY, CDR2 FQNENV. V dropped 3 bases and J dropped 6; count of bases not matched to a gene: 7. This CDR3 region has 15 residues. This chain's CDR3 is CASSHSGTGGGEQYF. CDR3 bases: TGTGCCAGCAGCCACTCCGGGACAGGGGGGGGCGAGCAGTACTTC. The whole variable domain, filled in from reference TRBV16 and TRBJ2-7, reads GEEVAQTPKHLVRGEGQKAKLYCAPIKGHSYVFWYQQVLKNEFKFLISFQNENVFDETGMPKERFSAKCLPNSPCSLEIQATKLEDSAVYFCASSHSGTGGGEQYFGPGTRLTVT.

The rearrangement links TRBV5-1 to TRBJ2-1, with 8 bases that match TRBD2. The J segment lost 6 bases and the V segment lost 0 bases, leaving 11 bases of the junction unmatched. CDR1 is SGHRS and CDR2 is YFSETQ in the germline V gene. This CDR3 region has 17 residues. The CDR3 sequence is CASSLGGTSPPSNEQFF. CDR3 nucleotides: TGCGCCAGCAGCTTGGGAGGGACTAGTCCTCCCTCCAATGAGCAGTTCTTC. Variable domain in full (rest from reference TRBV5-1 and TRBJ2-1): KAGVTQTPRYLIKTRGQQVTLSCSPISGHRSVSWYQQTPGQGLQFLFEYFSETQRNKGNFPGRFSGRQFSNSRSEMNVSTLELGDSALYLCASSLGGTSPPSNEQFFGPGTRLTVL.